Presented here are 5 T cell receptor beta chains from one specimen sequenced in a study of T cells after posttransplantation cyclophosphamide. Only in-frame clones appear in the TCRdb table, and some are missing; sequencing was by immunoSEQ multiplex PCR. This table holds about 19,000 clones, roughly 70% found once. Treatment was busulfan-fludarabine conditioning, a marrow graft, and cyclophosphamide on days +3 and +4. The input for sequencing was PBMCs, taken after an allogeneic stem cell transplant with post-transplant cyclophosphamide. Receptors originate from a young adult male patient who received an allogeneic stem cell transplant from a related donor, was CMV-positive, and had acute GVHD only. The graft donor may account for some of the T cells.

The gene calls are TRBV29-1 and TRBJ2-2, with a possible D match to TRBD1 (6 bases). V shed 5 bases and J shed 0 bases, with 10 bases lying between them. The length of the CDR3 is 14 residues. Germline assignment: CDR1 SQVTM and CDR2 ANQGSEA. This CDR3 reads CSVQGPSNTGELFF. CDR3 DNA sequence: TGCAGCGTTCAGGGGCCTTCGAACACCGGGGAGCTGTTTTTT.

This clone was observed a few times. The J gene is TRBJ2-7, the V gene TRBV4-1; D remains ambiguous. V was pared by 1 base and J by 3 bases, with 16 bases between. Germline V CDR1 and CDR2: MGHRA, YSYEKL. The CDR3 loop spans 16 amino acids. The CDR3 protein is CASSQGVSPNYYEQYF. CDR3 nucleotide sequence: TGCGCCAGCAGCCAAGGGGTCTCACCAAACTACTACGAGCAGTACTTC.

The chain has TRBV19 and TRBJ1-5, with a tentative D call TRBD1 (5 bases). Germline CDR1 is LNHDA and CDR2 is SQIVND (reference sequence). Trimming stripped 1 base from V and 7 bases from J, with 17 bases between. The CDR3 contains 16 residues. CDR3 amino acids: CASSIVGGRFGQPQHF. The CDR3 DNA sequence: TGTGCCAGTAGTATAGTGGGGGGTCGGTTTGGCCAGCCCCAGCATTTT.

This chain joins TRBV7-6 and TRBJ2-5; TRBD2 matches at 14 bases. Germline V gives CDR1 SGHVS, CDR2 FNYEAQ. Trimming took 5 bases from V and 5 from J; bases not matched to a gene: 7. The CDR3 runs 16 residues. The CDR3 region has the DNA TGTGCCAGCAGCACGACTAGCGGGGGGGCGTGGGAGACCCAGTACTTC. Protein: CASSTTSGGAWETQYF.

J is TRBJ1-6 and V is TRBV6-5; possibly TRBD1 for D (5 bases). The CDR3 spans 15 residues. V shed 0 bases and J shed 6 bases, with 9 bases lying between them. Germline-derived CDR1 and CDR2 are MNHEY and SVGAGI. CDR3 DNA: TGTGCCAGCAGTTACTCGACAGTCCGTAATTCACCCCTCCACTTT. Translating gives CASSYSTVRNSPLHF.